This TCR beta chain was observed in a study of blood T cell repertoires in COVID-19. About the research overall: Acute-phase and convalescent COVID-19 samples originated in the United States, Italy and Spain.

Only in-frame clones appear in the TCRdb table, and some are missing; sequencing was by immunoSEQ multiplex PCR. The sample consists of 250,000 or so clones, roughly 86% of them appearing once. Germline loops: CDR1 SGHVS, CDR2 FQNEAQ. The CDR3 loop spans 16 amino acids. Germline trimming cut 2 bases from V and 1 base from J; bases unmatched to any gene: 2. The receptor's source is a man aged 45-60 years with acute or convalescent COVID-19. Source material: peripheral blood. The V and J genes are TRBV7-8 and TRBJ1-5, with TRBD1 matching 10 bases. CDR3 DNA sequence: TGTGCCAGCAGCTTATTGGGACAGGGGAGCAATCAGCCCCAGCATTTT. Encoded protein: CASSLLGQGSNQPQHF.